Detailed here is one TCR beta chain. Its antigen is undetermined. The PCR made use of 60 Vbeta and 13 Jbeta primers. Some clones are missing from TCRdb's copy, which holds only in-frame ones; the method was immunoSEQ multiplex PCR. The table has about 230,000 clones, around four fifths seen once. The record originates from a study of cytomegalovirus exposure and HLA in healthy donors. Study outcomes and limitations: The presence/absence work took it that sequencing depth was about the same across donors. Researchers counted around 150 TCR beta chains as cytomegalovirus-associated.

Germline loops: CDR1 SGDLS, CDR2 YYNGEE. The germline V and J ends were trimmed by 4 bases and 0 bases, with 16 bases remaining between them. The CDR3 spans 16 residues. The receptor's source is a boy aged 10-17 years in good health and CMV-seronegative. Source material: PBMCs. The rearrangement links TRBV9 to TRBJ1-1; unclear D gene. The CDR3: CASSPLVEVLNTEAFF. The DNA for the CDR3 is TGTGCCAGCAGCCCCCTCGTAGAGGTGCTGAACACTGAAGCTTTCTTT.